The present TCR beta chain was sequenced within a study of CD8 T cells in ankylosing spondylitis (dated by TCRdb to about 2017). For the study in its entirety: T cell receptor beta repertoires were profiled in healthy donors and ankylosing spondylitis patients so that disease-linked TCR variants could be found. The whole study cohort included over a hundred healthy donors and over 20 ankylosing spondylitis patients. Peripheral blood was sampled, and synovial fluid was also collected from ankylosing spondylitis patients. Overall study outcomes, separate from this receptor: The disease-linked clones were reported as significantly enriched in matched synovial fluid samples from ankylosing spondylitis patients. In peripheral blood, the disease-linked clones were found at relatively low frequencies and had a CD8+ phenotype. A TCR beta motif made up of several highly homologous amino acid variants appeared to be characteristic of blood from ankylosing spondylitis patients. Some motif variants were previously reported in synovial fluid and blood of reactive arthritis patients, suggesting common disease-initiation mechanisms.

The listed sequencing device is Illumina HiSeq 2500. Quantitative 5'-RACE with molecular barcodes was the method used to prepare the TCR beta libraries. The source study handled its data this way. To identify disease-linked TCR variants, a new computational method was used, one built on a probabilistic model of VDJ rearrangement. TCRdb took the public reads, trimmed them with fastp at Q25, ran MiXCR for clone calling and kept in-frame beta chains. One record per CDR3 amino acid sequence lists the most common genes and DNA. These V and J calls are TCRdb output, not the study's own analysis. The sample contains 120,000 or so distinct CDR3 sequences, roughly an eighth of them found a single time. The ten largest clones add up to just under 3% of the sample. V and J lose 4 bases and 8 bases, and a span of 11 bases separates them. From the cysteine up to the phenylalanine, the CDR3 has a length of 12 residues. Of the read, only the CDR3 DNA is kept; its 36 bases are in frame from base 1. As encoded in the germline V gene, CDR1 is MDHEN while CDR2 is SYDVKM.

This clonotype was observed a few times. Its antigen specificity is not known. Base qualities were left out, and no much larger clone turns up one base away. Here the chain combines TRBV28 and TRBJ1-1; there is no confident call for the D gene. The sample was blood, either unsorted or a sorted T cell fraction (not recorded which). The source is a female donor with ankylosing spondylitis or in good health (not recorded which). The DNA reads TGTGCCAGCAGTTCTGTGTCCTGGGAAGCTTTCTTT. Protein translation: CASSSVSWEAFF.